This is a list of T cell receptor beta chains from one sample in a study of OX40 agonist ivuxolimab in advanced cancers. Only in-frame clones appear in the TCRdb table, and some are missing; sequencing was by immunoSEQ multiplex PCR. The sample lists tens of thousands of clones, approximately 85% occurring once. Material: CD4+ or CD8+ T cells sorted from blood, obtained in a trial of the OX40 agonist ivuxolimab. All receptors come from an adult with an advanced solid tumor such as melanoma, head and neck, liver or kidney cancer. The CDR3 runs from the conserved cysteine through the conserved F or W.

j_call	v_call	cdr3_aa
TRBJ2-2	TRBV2	CASSSEGGPGELFF
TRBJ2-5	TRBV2	CASSDSNPSGMETQYF
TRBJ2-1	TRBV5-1	CASSLVAGEGNEQFF
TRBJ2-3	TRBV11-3	CASSLRGTDTQYF
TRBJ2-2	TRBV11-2	CASSATMGSGELFF
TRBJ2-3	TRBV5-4	CASSPDGRESSDTQYF
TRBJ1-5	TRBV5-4	CASSPELGSNQPQHF
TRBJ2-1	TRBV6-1	CASSEQLALSSYNEQFF
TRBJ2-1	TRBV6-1	CASSEFNEQFF
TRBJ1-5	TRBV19	CASSEMGLSAQHF
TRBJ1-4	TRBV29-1	CSVWGGKDEKLFF
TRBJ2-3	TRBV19	CASSIGLAGGSDTQYF
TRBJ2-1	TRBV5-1	CASSKGQGSYNEQFF
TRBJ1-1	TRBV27	CASSLEGPRAEAFF
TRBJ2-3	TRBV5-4	CASSLGPSSRTDTQYF
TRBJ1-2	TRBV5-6	CASSLAVGDGGYTF
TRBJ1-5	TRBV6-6	CASSGAGGRGNQPQHF
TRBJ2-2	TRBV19	CASSPQRGTGELFF
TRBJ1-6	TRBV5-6	CASSSTGSSSYNSPLHF
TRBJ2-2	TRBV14	CASSQISGYTGELFF
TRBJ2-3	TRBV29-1	CSVLGGRFTSTDTQYF
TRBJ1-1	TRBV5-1	CASNLQGTDTEAFF
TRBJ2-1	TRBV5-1	CASSLLPGLAGGPPYNEQFF
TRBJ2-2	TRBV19	CASSLQTLSNTGELFF
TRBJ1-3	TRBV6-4	CASSFSDSGNTIYF
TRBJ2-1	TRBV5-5	CASSPTWASGGRSYNEQFF
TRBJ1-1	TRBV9	CASSVVGSGPGAEAFF
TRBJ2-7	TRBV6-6	CASSYRTEGEQYF
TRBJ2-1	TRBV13	CASSLDSGSYNEQFF
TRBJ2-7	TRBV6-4	CASSGPLFGGLGEQYF
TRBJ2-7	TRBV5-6	CASSLGLVISEQYF
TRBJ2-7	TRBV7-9	CASSLELRGMGSYEQYF
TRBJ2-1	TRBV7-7	CASSLAGTSDDEQFF
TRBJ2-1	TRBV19	CASTLGTDNEQFF
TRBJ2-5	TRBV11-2	CASSLGYPNQETQYF
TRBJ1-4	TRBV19	CASTPGNNEKLFF
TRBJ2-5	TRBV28	CASRGVGGLYETQYF
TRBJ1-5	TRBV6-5	CASSPLSSGMPQHF
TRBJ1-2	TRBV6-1	CASTPLVYGYTF
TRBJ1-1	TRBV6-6	CASSYRGPSNTEAFF
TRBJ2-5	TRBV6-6	CASSGLAGPQETQYF